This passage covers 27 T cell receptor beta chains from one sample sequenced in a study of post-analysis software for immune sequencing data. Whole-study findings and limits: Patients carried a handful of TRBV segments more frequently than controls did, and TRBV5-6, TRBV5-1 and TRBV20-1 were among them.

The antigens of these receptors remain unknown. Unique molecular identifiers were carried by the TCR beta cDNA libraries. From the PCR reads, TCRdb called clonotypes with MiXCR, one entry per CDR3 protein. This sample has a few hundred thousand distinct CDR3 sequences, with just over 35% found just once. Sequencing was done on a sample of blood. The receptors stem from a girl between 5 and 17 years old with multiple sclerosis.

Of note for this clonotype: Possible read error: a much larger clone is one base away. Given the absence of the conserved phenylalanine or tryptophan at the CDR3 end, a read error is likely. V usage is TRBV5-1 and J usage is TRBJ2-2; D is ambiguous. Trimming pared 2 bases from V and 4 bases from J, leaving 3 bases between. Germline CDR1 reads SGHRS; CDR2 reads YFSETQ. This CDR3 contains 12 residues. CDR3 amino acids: CASSLATGELFC. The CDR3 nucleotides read TGCGCCAGCAGCTTAGCCACCGGGGAGCTGTTTTGT.

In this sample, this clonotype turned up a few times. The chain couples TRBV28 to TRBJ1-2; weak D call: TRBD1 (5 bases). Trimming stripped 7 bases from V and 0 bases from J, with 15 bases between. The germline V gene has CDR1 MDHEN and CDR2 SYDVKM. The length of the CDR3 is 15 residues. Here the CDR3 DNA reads TGTGCCAGCACCCATGGGGCGTGGTCTAACTATGGCTACACCTTC. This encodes CASTHGAWSNYGYTF.

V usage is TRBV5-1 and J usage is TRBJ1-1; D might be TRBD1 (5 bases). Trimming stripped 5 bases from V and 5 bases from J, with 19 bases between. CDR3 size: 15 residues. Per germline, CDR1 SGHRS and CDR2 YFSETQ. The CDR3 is CASRLAGGVDTEAFF. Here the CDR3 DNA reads TGCGCCAGCAGGCTGGCGGGGGGGGTGGATACTGAAGCTTTCTTT. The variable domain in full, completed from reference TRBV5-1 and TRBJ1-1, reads KAGVTQTPRYLIKTRGQQVTLSCSPISGHRSVSWYQQTPGQGLQFLFEYFSETQRNKGNFPGRFSGRQFSNSRSEMNVSTLELGDSALYLCASRLAGGVDTEAFFGQGTRLTVV.

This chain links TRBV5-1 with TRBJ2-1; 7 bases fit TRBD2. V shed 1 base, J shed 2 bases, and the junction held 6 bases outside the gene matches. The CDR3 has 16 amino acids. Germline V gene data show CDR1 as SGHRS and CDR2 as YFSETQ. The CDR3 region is CASSLSSGAPYNEQFF. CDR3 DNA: TGCGCCAGCAGCTTGTCGAGCGGGGCCCCCTACAATGAGCAGTTCTTC.

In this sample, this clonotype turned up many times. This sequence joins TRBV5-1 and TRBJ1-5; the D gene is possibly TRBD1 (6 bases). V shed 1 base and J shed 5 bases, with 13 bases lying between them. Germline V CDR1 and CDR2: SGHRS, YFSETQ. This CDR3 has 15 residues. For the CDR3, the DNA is TGCGCCAGCAGCTTGTTGGGGGGCGAGTATCAGCCCCAGCATTTT. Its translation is CASSLLGGEYQPQHF.

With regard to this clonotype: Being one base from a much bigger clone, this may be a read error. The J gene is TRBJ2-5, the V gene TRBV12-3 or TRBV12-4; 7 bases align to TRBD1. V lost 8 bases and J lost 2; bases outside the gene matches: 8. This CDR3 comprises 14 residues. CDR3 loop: CASGDRELQETQYF. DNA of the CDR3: TGTGCCAGCGGAGACAGGGAACTACAAGAGACCCAGTACTTC.

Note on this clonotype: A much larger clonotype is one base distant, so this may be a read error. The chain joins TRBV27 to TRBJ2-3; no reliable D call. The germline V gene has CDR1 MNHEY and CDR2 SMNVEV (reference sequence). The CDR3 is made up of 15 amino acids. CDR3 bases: TGTGCCTGCAGTTTAGGGATCCGGGGCACAGATACGCAGTATTTT. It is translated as CACSLGIRGTDTQYF.

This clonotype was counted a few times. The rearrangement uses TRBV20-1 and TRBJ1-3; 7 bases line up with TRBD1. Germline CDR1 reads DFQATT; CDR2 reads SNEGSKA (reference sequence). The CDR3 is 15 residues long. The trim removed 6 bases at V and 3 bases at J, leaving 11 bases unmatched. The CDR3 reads CSARPMTGYGNTIYF. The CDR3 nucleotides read TGCAGTGCCCGACCTATGACAGGGTATGGAAACACCATATATTTT.

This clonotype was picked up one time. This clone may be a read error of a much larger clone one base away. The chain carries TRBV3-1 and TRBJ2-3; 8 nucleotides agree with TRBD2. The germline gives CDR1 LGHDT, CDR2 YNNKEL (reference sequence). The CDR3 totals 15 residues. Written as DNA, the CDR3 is TGTGCCAGCAGCCCACCTGGACTAGCAGCAGATGCGCAGTATTTT. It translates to CASSPPGLAADAQYF.

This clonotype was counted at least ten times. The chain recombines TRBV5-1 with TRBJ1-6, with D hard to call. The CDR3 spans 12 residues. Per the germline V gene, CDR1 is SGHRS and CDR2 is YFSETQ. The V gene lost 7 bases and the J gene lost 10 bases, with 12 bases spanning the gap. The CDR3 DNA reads TGCGCCAGCGCGGCAGTTGGATCACCCCTCCACTTT. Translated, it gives CASAAVGSPLHF.

The CDR3 nucleotides are TGTGCCATCAGTGAGTCAGGAACAGGGCAAACCGGGGAGCTGTTTTTT. It yields the protein CAISESGTGQTGELFF. The gene calls are TRBV10-3 and TRBJ2-2; TRBD1 is a possible D gene (6 bases). CDR1 and CDR2 (germline): ENHRY, SYGVKD. V was cut by 0 bases and J by 5 bases, with 13 bases left in between. The CDR3 sequence is 16 residues long.

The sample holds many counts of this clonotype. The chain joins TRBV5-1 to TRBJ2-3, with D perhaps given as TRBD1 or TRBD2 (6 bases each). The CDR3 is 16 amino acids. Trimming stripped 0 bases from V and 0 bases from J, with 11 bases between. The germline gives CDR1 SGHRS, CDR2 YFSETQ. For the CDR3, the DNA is TGCGCCAGCAGCTTGGAAGGGGGGTCTAGCACAGATACGCAGTATTTT. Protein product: CASSLEGGSSTDTQYF.

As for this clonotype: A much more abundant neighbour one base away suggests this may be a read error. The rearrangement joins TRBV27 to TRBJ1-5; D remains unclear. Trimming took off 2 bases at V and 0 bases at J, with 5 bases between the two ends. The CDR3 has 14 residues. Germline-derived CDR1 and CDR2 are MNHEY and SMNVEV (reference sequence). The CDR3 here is CASSLENSNQPQHF. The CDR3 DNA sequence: TGTGCCAGCAGTTTAGAGAATAGCAATCAGCCCCAGCATTTT.

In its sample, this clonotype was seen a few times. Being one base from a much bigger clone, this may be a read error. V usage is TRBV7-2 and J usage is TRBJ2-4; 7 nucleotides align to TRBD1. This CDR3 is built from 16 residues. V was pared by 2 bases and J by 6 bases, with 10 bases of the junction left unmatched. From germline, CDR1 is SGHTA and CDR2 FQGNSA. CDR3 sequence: CASSLISTGNGNIQYF. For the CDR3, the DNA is TGTGCCAGCAGCTTAATTTCGACAGGGAACGGAAACATTCAGTACTTC.

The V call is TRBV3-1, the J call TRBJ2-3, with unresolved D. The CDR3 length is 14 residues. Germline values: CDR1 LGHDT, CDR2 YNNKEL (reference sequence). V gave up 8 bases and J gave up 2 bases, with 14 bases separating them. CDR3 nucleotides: TGTGCCAGCCGGCAAGGACCCATCACAGATACGCAGTATTTT. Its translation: CASRQGPITDTQYF.

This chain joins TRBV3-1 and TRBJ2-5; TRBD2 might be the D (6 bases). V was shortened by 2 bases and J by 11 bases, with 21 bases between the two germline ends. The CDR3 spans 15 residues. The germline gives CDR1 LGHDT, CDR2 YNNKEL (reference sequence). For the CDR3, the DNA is TGTGCCAGCAGCCAAAGGCGGGAAATCCGGAATGAGCAGTACTTC. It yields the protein CASSQRREIRNEQYF.

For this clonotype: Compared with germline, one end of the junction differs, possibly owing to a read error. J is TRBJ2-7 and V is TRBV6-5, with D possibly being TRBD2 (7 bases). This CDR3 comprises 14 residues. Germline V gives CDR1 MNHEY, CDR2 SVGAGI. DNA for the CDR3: TGTGCCAGCAGTAAGGGCGGCGGGGGCTACGAGCAGTGCTTC. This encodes CASSKGGGGYEQCF.

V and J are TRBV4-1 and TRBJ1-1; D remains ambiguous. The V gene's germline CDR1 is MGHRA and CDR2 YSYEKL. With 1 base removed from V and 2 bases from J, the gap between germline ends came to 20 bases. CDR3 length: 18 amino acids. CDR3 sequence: CASSQALGQLGPNTEAFF. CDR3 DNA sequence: TGCGCCAGCAGCCAAGCTCTAGGCCAACTAGGGCCCAACACTGAAGCTTTCTTT.

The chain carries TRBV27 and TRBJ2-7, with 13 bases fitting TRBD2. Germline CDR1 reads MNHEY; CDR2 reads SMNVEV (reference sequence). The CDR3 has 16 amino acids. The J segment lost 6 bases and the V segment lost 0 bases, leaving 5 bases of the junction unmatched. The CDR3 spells CASSLSGLAGKREQYF. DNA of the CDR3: TGTGCCAGCAGTTTATCGGGACTAGCGGGAAAACGCGAGCAGTACTTC.

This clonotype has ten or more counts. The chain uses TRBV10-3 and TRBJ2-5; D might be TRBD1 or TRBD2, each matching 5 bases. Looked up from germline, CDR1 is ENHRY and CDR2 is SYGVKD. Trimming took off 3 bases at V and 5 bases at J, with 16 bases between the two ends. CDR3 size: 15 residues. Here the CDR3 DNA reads TGTGCCATCAGTGAAGGGCAGCCAGGGAGTGAGACCCAGTACTTC. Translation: CAISEGQPGSETQYF.

This chain's CDR3 is CSARVTGRFLDEQFF. CDR3 nucleotide sequence: TGCAGTGCTAGAGTGACTGGACGGTTTCTGGATGAGCAGTTCTTC. V gene TRBV20-1 combines with J gene TRBJ2-1; D is undetermined. V was cut by 1 base and J by 8 bases, with 18 bases left in between. Germline V gene lookup returns CDR1 DFQATT and CDR2 SNEGSKA (reference sequence). The CDR3 extends over 15 amino acids.

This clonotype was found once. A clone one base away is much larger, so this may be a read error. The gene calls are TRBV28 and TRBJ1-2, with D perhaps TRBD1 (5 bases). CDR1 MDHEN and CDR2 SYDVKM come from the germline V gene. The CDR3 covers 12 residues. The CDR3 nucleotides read TGTGTCTTTGGGGCAACGGGTGCTGGCTACACCTTC. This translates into CVFGATGAGYTF.

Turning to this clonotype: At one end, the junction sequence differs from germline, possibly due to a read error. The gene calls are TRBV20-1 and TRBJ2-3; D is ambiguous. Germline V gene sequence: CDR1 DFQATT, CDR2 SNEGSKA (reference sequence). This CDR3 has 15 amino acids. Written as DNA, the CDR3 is TGCAGTGCTAGAGATCCTGCGGAGAGCGCAGACACGCAGTATTTT. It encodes CSARDPAESADTQYF.

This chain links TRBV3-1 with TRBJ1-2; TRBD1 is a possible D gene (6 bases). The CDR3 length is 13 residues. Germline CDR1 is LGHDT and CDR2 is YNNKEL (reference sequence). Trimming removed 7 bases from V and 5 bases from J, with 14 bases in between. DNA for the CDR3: TGTGCCAGCACCCAGACAGGCGTTTATGGCTACACCTTC. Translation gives CASTQTGVYGYTF.

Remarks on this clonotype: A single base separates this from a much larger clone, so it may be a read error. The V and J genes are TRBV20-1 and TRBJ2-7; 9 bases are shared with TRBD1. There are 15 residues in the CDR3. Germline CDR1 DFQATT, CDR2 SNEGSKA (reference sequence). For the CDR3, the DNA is TGCGGTGCTAGACACGACCTGGGACAGGGATACGAGCAGTACTTC. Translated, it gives CGARHDLGQGYEQYF.

The CDR3 DNA is TGCAGTGCCCCGGGACAGGGTACGGACACCATATATTTT. Its protein is CSAPGQGTDTIYF. The V and J genes are TRBV20-1 and TRBJ1-3, with 9 bases that match TRBD1. J lost 8 bases, V lost 6 bases, and 8 bases had no gene match. Germline V gives CDR1 DFQATT, CDR2 SNEGSKA (reference sequence). The length of the CDR3 is 13 residues.

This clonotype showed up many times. Written as DNA, the CDR3 is TGCAGTGCTAGTCCGGGACAGGGGTATGGCTACACCTTC. Translated: CSASPGQGYGYTF. J is TRBJ1-2 and V is TRBV20-1; 10 bases align to TRBD1. CDR1 DFQATT and CDR2 SNEGSKA come from the germline V gene (reference sequence). The CDR3 is 13 residues long. V trimming: 3 bases; J trimming: 5 bases; junction bases outside the gene matches: 3.